The sequence of this T cell receptor (beta chain) was determined in a study of T-cell reconstitution after alpha-beta-depleted transplantation in children. Germline V gene lookup returns CDR1 SEHNR and CDR2 FQNEAQ (reference sequence). The V gene lost 7 bases and the J gene lost 5 bases, with 17 bases spanning the gap. The CDR3 has 15 residues. General study results and limits: Elevated TCRbeta diversity at day 60 was traced, in some patients, to surviving recipient T cells and thymic progenitors. T-cell counts and diversity at one year post-transplant came mainly from newly produced T cells.

The library targeted TCRbeta and was prepared with unique molecular identifiers. MiXCR, applied by TCRdb to the PCR reads, yields one record per CDR3 protein. This table has hundreds of thousands of distinct CDR3 sequences, about an eighth appearing once. In the case of this clonotype: Its cognate antigen is unknown.

The V and J genes are TRBV7-9 and TRBJ2-2; TRBD2 might be the D (5 bases). The starting material was PBMCs, obtained before TCRalphabeta/CD19-depleted stem cell transplant. This TCR was sampled from a girl between 2 and 10 years old with congenital amegakaryocytic thrombocytopenia, due to receive a stem cell transplant. CDR3 nucleotide sequence: TGTGCCAGCACAACCCCGGGAAAGCGGACCGGGGAGCTGTTTTTT. Amino acids: CASTTPGKRTGELFF.